This T cell receptor beta chain comes out of a study of shared clonotypes between healthy human individuals. For the study at large: Contributing individuals were two females and three males aged 18 to 49.

Study-wide points: Despite large depth, rarefaction showed incomplete sorted-subset sequencing.

Per the germline V gene, CDR1 is SGHRS and CDR2 is YFSETQ. CDR3 size: 13 residues. Trimming removed 2 bases at V and 5 bases at J, with 9 bases between. With regard to this clone: The antigen remains undetermined. Other DNA sequences from this sample encode an identical CDR3 as well.

Only in-frame clones appear in the TCRdb table, and some are missing; sequencing was by immunoSEQ multiplex PCR. This sample has around 980,000 clones; approximately 80% occur once, and the top ten carry 0.6% to 0.75%. Both subsets, CD45RA+ naive and CD45RA-negative memory, were split from the CD4+ cells. This receptor was taken from a man between 18 and 29 years old in good health. Some clones in this sample may be carry-over from other donors' samples. The chain recombines TRBV5-1 with TRBJ2-3; a possible D gene is TRBD1 (5 bases). The sequenced sample consisted of memory CD4+ T cells from PBMCs. Subset indicated: CD45RA-negative fraction. The CDR3 bases are TGCGCCAGCAGCTTAGGGGCGGAAGATACGCAGTATTTT. Translated, it gives CASSLGAEDTQYF.